The rows below give T cell receptor beta chains drawn from one sample of a study of blood T cell repertoires in COVID-19. Assay: immunoSEQ multiplex PCR; the TCRdb copy retains only in-frame clones and omits some. The top ten hold about 2.2% of the sample, which has about 200,000 clones, roughly nine tenths seen once. The sample was peripheral blood. The receptors derive from a woman between 45 and 65 years old with acute or convalescent COVID-19. CDR3s include the opening cysteine and the closing phenylalanine or tryptophan. The order of the fields is clone size, V gene, D gene, J gene, CDR3 protein, CDR3 DNA. D genes are given only for firm matches. The size of a clone is reported for some rows only, either as once, few or many, or as a class for expanded clones.

-	TRBV19	-	TRBJ1-1	CASSIWGGQSEAFF	TGTGCCAGTAGTATTTGGGGGGGCCAGAGTGAAGCTTTCTTT
-	TRBV6-2/TRBV6-3	TRBD1	TRBJ2-1	CASSGTGPTYNEQFF	TGTGCCAGCAGTGGGACAGGGCCTACCTACAATGAGCAGTTCTTC
-	TRBV24-1	-	TRBJ1-1	CAISRPGSTEAFF	TGTGCCATCTCTCGCCCGGGGAGCACTGAAGCTTTCTTT
-	TRBV18	TRBD2	TRBJ2-1	CASSPLSGLAEGSYNEQFF	TGTGCCAGCTCACCACTATCGGGACTAGCTGAAGGTAGCTACAATGAGCAGTTCTTC
-	TRBV5-1	TRBD1	TRBJ2-3	CASSLGDRVTDTQYF	TGCGCCAGCAGCTTGGGGGACAGGGTCACAGATACGCAGTATTTT
-	TRBV27	-	TRBJ2-2	CASSLFYRVGFGFGELFF	TGTGCCAGCAGTTTATTTTACAGGGTTGGTTTTGGGTTTGGGGAGCTGTTTTTT
-	TRBV10-3	-	TRBJ2-1	CAIRDTSSNEQFF	TGTGCCATCAGGGATACTAGCAGCAATGAGCAGTTCTTC
-	TRBV7-2	TRBD1	TRBJ1-2	CASSLGKGARGYTF	TGTGCCAGCAGCTTAGGAAAGGGGGCGCGAGGCTACACCTTC
-	TRBV29-1	TRBD1	TRBJ1-6	CSDPRDRGNSPLHF	TGCAGCGATCCCCGGGACAGGGGGAATTCACCCCTCCACTTT
-	TRBV7-2	-	TRBJ1-5	CASSLVGPNQPQHF	TGTGCCAGCAGCTTAGTTGGGCCAAATCAGCCCCAGCATTTT
few	TRBV27	TRBD1	TRBJ1-2	CASSQTGARVGYTF	TGTGCCAGCAGTCAGACAGGGGCCCGCGTTGGCTACACCTTC
-	TRBV19	TRBD1	TRBJ2-5	CASSMGDRGETQYF	TGTGCCAGTAGTATGGGAGACAGGGGGGAGACCCAGTACTTC
-	TRBV11-3	TRBD1	TRBJ2-5	CASSSVIPPGGPETQYF	TGTGCCAGCAGCTCCGTGATCCCACCAGGGGGCCCGGAGACCCAGTACTTC
-	TRBV24-1	TRBD2	TRBJ2-1	CATSGLAEYNEQFF	TGTGCCACCAGTGGACTAGCGGAATACAATGAGCAGTTCTTC
once	TRBV11-2	-	TRBJ1-1	CASSTKQSMNTEAFF	TGTGCCAGCAGCACAAAACAGAGTATGAACACTGAAGCTTTCTTT
-	TRBV21-1	-	TRBJ2-1	CASSKGRRVNEQFF	TGTGCCAGCAGCAAAGGTCGCAGGGTCAATGAGCAGTTCTTC
once	TRBV11-3	-	TRBJ2-1	CASSLRPDRDLFF	TGTGCCAGCAGCTTACGGCCCGACAGGGACTTATTCTTC
-	TRBV6-6	TRBD1	TRBJ1-5	CASSVGTVESQPQHF	TGTGCCAGCAGTGTTGGGACAGTAGAAAGTCAGCCCCAGCATTTT
-	TRBV7-2	-	TRBJ2-7	CASSLVRAEQYF	TGTGCCAGCAGCTTAGTGAGGGCCGAGCAGTACTTC
-	TRBV24-1	-	TRBJ1-5	CATSDPDGNSNQPQHF	TGTGCCACCAGTGACCCGGACGGGAATAGCAATCAGCCCCAGCATTTT
-	TRBV11-2	TRBD1	TRBJ1-6	CASSLGTGGKGSPLHF	TGTGCCAGCAGCTTAGGGACAGGGGGCAAAGGATCACCCCTCCACTTT
-	TRBV5-1	TRBD1	TRBJ1-1	CASSLEGGAKSRAEAFF	TGCGCCAGCAGCTTGGAAGGGGGCGCGAAGTCTAGGGCTGAAGCTTTCTTT
-	TRBV12-3/TRBV12-4	-	TRBJ1-3	CASSLGRNTIYF	TGTGCCAGCAGTTTAGGGCGAAACACCATATATTTT
few	TRBV12-5	-	TRBJ1-5	CASGRGGAHQPQHF	TGTGCTAGTGGTCGAGGGGGGGCCCATCAGCCCCAGCATTTT